Each of the 13 T cell receptor beta chains below was sequenced from the same sample in a study of Graves' ophthalmopathy and Graves' hyperthyroidism. RNA transcripts served as template for amplifying TCR beta CDR3 sequences. RT-PCR in the first round used HTBI primers; a second-round multiplex PCR followed. TCRdb re-derived calls from the multiplex PCR reads in MiXCR, one entry per CDR3 protein. The sample holds about 480,000 distinct CDR3 sequences, 14% seen once. The material sequenced was blood. These receptor sequences come from a woman in her twenties or thirties with Graves' ophthalmopathy.

As concerns this clonotype: A read error is possible here, since a much larger clone lies one base away. The chain couples TRBV29-1 to TRBJ2-5, with D possibly being TRBD1 or TRBD2 (5 bases each). CDR1 and CDR2 from the germline V gene are SQVTM and ANQGSEA. The CDR3 consists of 12 residues. The CDR3 DNA reads as TGCAGCGGAGAAACCTTAGGGGAGACCCGGTACTTC. This encodes CSGETLGETRYF.

This rearrangement joins TRBV18 to TRBJ2-5; a possible D gene is TRBD1 (6 bases). The CDR3 is 16 residues long. V was clipped by 2 bases and J by 5 bases, with 18 bases between them. Germline assignment: CDR1 KGHSH and CDR2 LQKENI. The CDR3 nucleotides read TGTGCCAGCTCACCAAGAGACACAGGGATGGAGGAGACCCAGTACTTC. It encodes CASSPRDTGMEETQYF. Full variable domain (missing parts from reference TRBV18 and TRBJ2-5): NAGVMQNPRHLVRRRGQEARLRCSPMKGHSHVYWYRQLPEEGLKFMVYLQKENIIDESGMPKERFSAEFPKEGPSILRIQQVVRGDSAAYFCASSPRDTGMEETQYFGPGTRLLVL.

The rearrangement links TRBV11-1 to TRBJ2-5, with unresolved D. Per the germline V gene, CDR1 is SGHAT and CDR2 is FQDESV (reference sequence). The CDR3 sequence is 14 residues long. V gave up 1 base and J gave up 0 bases, with 6 bases separating them. The CDR3 nucleotides read TGTGCCAGCAGCTTAGAGCCAGACCAAGAGACCCAGTACTTC. The encoded protein is CASSLEPDQETQYF.

This clonotype was detected many times. The J gene is TRBJ2-5, the V gene TRBV6-1, with D unresolved. The V end lost 2 bases, the J end lost 1 base, and 11 bases lay between the germline ends. The CDR3 totals 15 residues. Germline V lookup: CDR1 MNHNS, CDR2 SASEGT. The CDR3 reads CASSETIRIQETQYF. The CDR3 bases are TGTGCCAGCAGTGAAACGATACGGATCCAAGAGACCCAGTACTTC.

On this clonotype itself: A junction end diverges from the germline sequence, so it may reflect a read error. V gene TRBV6-1 combines with J gene TRBJ1-6, with a weak D call TRBD1 (5 bases). Per germline, CDR1 MNHNS and CDR2 SASEGT. This CDR3 is 15 amino acids long. The CDR3 region has the DNA TGTGCCAGCAGCCGGGGGGGGATATTTAATTCACCCCCCCACTTT. Its protein is CASSRGGIFNSPPHF.

This clonotype was observed at least ten times. The V call is TRBV20-1, the J call TRBJ2-7; TRBD1 aligns across 9 bases. V lost 6 bases and J lost 5; bases outside the gene matches: 5. The CDR3 is made up of 12 amino acids. CDR1 is DFQATT and CDR2 is SNEGSKA in the germline V gene (reference sequence). The CDR3 protein is CSASGQGNEQYF. The CDR3 DNA follows: TGCAGTGCCTCGGGACAGGGCAACGAGCAGTACTTC.

This clonotype was observed many times. The V gene is TRBV20-1, the J gene TRBJ1-1; D ambiguous. The CDR3 consists of 14 residues. V was cut by 7 bases and J by 0 bases, with 15 bases left in between. CDR1 is DFQATT, CDR2 SNEGSKA, per germline (reference sequence). The CDR3: CSESGSGMNTEAFF. The CDR3 DNA sequence: TGCAGTGAGTCGGGGTCGGGGATGAACACTGAAGCTTTCTTT.

This clonotype was observed at least ten times. V is TRBV12-5 and J is TRBJ2-7; unclear D gene. CDR1 LGHNT and CDR2 FRNRAP come from the germline V gene. Trimming took off 2 bases at V and 5 bases at J, with 10 bases between the two ends. The CDR3 consists of 13 residues. Written as DNA, the CDR3 is TGTGCTAGTGGTTTGTCTGGGTTCCACGAGCAGTACTTC. Translated: CASGLSGFHEQYF.

The V call is TRBV19, the J call TRBJ1-1, with 10 bases aligning to TRBD1. V shed 3 bases and J 9 bases; nucleotides not matched to a gene: 7. CDR1 and CDR2 (germline): LNHDA, SQIVND (reference sequence). CDR3 length: 14 residues. CDR3 coding DNA: TGTGCCAGTAGTATGGACAGGGGGAACCTTAAAGCTTTCTTT. Its protein product is CASSMDRGNLKAFF.

The V gene is TRBV3-1, the J gene TRBJ1-2; D unclear. This CDR3 contains 17 residues. The V end was cut by 3 bases, the J end by 0 bases, with 17 bases between. CDR1 is LGHDT, CDR2 YNNKEL, per germline (reference sequence). CDR3 residues: CASSHPFSSSSNYGYTF. The CDR3 DNA follows: TGTGCCAGCAGCCACCCCTTTAGTAGTTCTTCTAACTATGGCTACACCTTC.

The rearrangement uses TRBV3-1 and TRBJ1-1; possibly TRBD1 for D (5 bases). Per germline, CDR1 LGHDT and CDR2 YNNKEL (reference sequence). Trimming stripped 0 bases from V and 4 bases from J, with 12 bases between. CDR3 length equals 15 residues. CDR3 region: CASSQDPGFGTEAFF. CDR3 sequence (DNA): TGTGCCAGCAGCCAAGACCCAGGGTTCGGCACTGAAGCTTTCTTT. Full variable domain (missing parts from reference TRBV3-1 and TRBJ1-1): DTAVSQTPKYLVTQMGNDKSIKCEQNLGHDTMYWYKQDSKKFLKIMFSYNNKELIINETVPNRFSPKSPDKAHLNLHINSLELGDSAVYFCASSQDPGFGTEAFFGQGTRLTVV.

This clonotype was seen repeatedly, ten times or more. CDR3 bases: TGTGCCAGCAGTTACTCTATCGCGGGGGACCAAGAGACCCAGTACTTC. Protein product: CASSYSIAGDQETQYF. The chain joins TRBV6-2 or TRBV6-3 to TRBJ2-5; the match to TRBD2 covers 7 bases. CDR1 is MNHEY, CDR2 SVGEGT, per germline. CDR3 length: 16 residues. Germline trimming cut 0 bases from V and 0 bases from J; bases unmatched to any gene: 4.

With regard to this clonotype: Being one base from a much bigger clone, this may be a read error. J is TRBJ1-1 and V is TRBV10-3, with D possibly matching TRBD1 (6 bases). CDR1 is ENHRY and CDR2 is SYGVKD in the germline V gene. The CDR3 totals 13 residues. Trimming shortened V by 7 bases and J by 3 bases, and 12 bases separated the two germline ends. DNA of the CDR3: TGTGCCATCAAAGGACAGCCCGACACTGAAGCTTTCTTT. Translated: CAIKGQPDTEAFF.